Listed below are T cell receptor beta chains from one sample, sequenced in a study of cytomegalovirus exposure and HLA in healthy donors. Only in-frame clones appear in the TCRdb table, and some are missing; sequencing was by immunoSEQ multiplex PCR. The sample yields around 95,000 clones, 65% to 90% seen once. Specimen: PBMCs. Receptors were obtained from a man aged 25-45 years in good health and CMV-seropositive. Each CDR3 is given with its conserved first and last residue. A D gene is named only where the DNA matches it firmly. Clone size is shown for a subset of rows, as once, few, many or a class of expanded clone.

clone_size: -
v_call: TRBV6-6
d_call: TRBD1
j_call: TRBJ1-5
cdr3_length: 15
cdr3_nt: TGTGCCAGCAGGGAAGAGGGGGCGCTGGGTCAGCCCCAGCATTTT
cdr3_aa: CASREEGALGQPQHF

clone_size: -
v_call: TRBV14
d_call: TRBD2
j_call: TRBJ2-7
cdr3_length: 15
cdr3_nt: TGTGCCAGCAGCCAAGATGTAGCGGGAGGCTACGAGCAGTACTTC
cdr3_aa: CASSQDVAGGYEQYF

clone_size: -
v_call: TRBV28
d_call: TRBD2
j_call: TRBJ2-1
cdr3_length: 14
cdr3_nt: TGTGCCAGCAGGGGGACTAGCGACAACAATGAGCAGTTCTTC
cdr3_aa: CASRGTSDNNEQFF

clone_size: -
v_call: TRBV7-2
d_call: TRBD2
j_call: TRBJ2-1
cdr3_length: 16
cdr3_nt: TGTGCCAGCAGCTACCAACTAGCGGGAGGCGGAAATGAGCAGTTCTTC
cdr3_aa: CASSYQLAGGGNEQFF

clone_size: -
v_call: TRBV14
d_call: TRBD1
j_call: TRBJ1-4
cdr3_length: 16
cdr3_nt: TGTGCCAGCAGCCAATGGACAGGGGCAACTAATGAAAAACTGTTTTTT
cdr3_aa: CASSQWTGATNEKLFF

clone_size: -
v_call: TRBV7-2
d_call: -
j_call: TRBJ2-7
cdr3_length: 13
cdr3_nt: TGTGCCAGCAGCTTGGGGGCCCTCTCCGAGCAGTACTTC
cdr3_aa: CASSLGALSEQYF

clone_size: -
v_call: TRBV18
d_call: -
j_call: TRBJ2-7
cdr3_length: 13
cdr3_nt: TGTGCCAGCTCACGACAGGAATCCTACGAGCAGTACTTC
cdr3_aa: CASSRQESYEQYF

clone_size: -
v_call: TRBV27
d_call: -
j_call: TRBJ2-2
cdr3_length: 14
cdr3_nt: TGTGCCAGCAGTCACGGGTCCAACACCGGGGAGCTGTTTTTT
cdr3_aa: CASSHGSNTGELFF

clone_size: -
v_call: TRBV11-2
d_call: TRBD2
j_call: TRBJ2-7
cdr3_length: 15
cdr3_nt: TGTGCCAGCAGCTCCCGGACTAGCGGGACCTACGAGCAGTACTTC
cdr3_aa: CASSSRTSGTYEQYF

clone_size: once
v_call: TRBV28
d_call: TRBD1
j_call: TRBJ2-4
cdr3_length: 16
cdr3_nt: TGTGCCAGCAGCCCTTGGCAGGGACAGGGCAAAAACATTCAGTACTTC
cdr3_aa: CASSPWQGQGKNIQYF

clone_size: -
v_call: TRBV7-8
d_call: TRBD1
j_call: TRBJ1-5
cdr3_length: 18
cdr3_nt: TGTGCCAGCAGCTTAGGGACAGGGGGGAGTAATAGCAATCAGCCCCAGCATTTT
cdr3_aa: CASSLGTGGSNSNQPQHF

clone_size: -
v_call: TRBV28
d_call: -
j_call: TRBJ2-6
cdr3_length: 14
cdr3_nt: TGTGCCAGTACTGCGGTCTCTGGGGCCAACGTCCTGACTTTC
cdr3_aa: CASTAVSGANVLTF

clone_size: -
v_call: TRBV28
d_call: -
j_call: TRBJ2-2
cdr3_length: 12
cdr3_nt: TGTGCCAGCAGTTTATTGGCTGGGGAGCTGTTTTTT
cdr3_aa: CASSLLAGELFF

clone_size: -
v_call: TRBV21-1
d_call: -
j_call: TRBJ1-5
cdr3_length: 18
cdr3_nt: TGTGCCAGCAGCAAAGCGCGACAGGAACTAAATAGCAATCAGCCCCAGCATTTT
cdr3_aa: CASSKARQELNSNQPQHF

clone_size: -
v_call: TRBV19
d_call: TRBD2
j_call: TRBJ2-2
cdr3_length: 14
cdr3_nt: TGTGCCAGTTGGGCGGGAGGAGGAACCGGGGAGCTGTTTTTT
cdr3_aa: CASWAGGGTGELFF

clone_size: once
v_call: TRBV11-3
d_call: -
j_call: TRBJ2-5
cdr3_length: 16
cdr3_nt: TGTGCCAGCAGCTTCGGAGGAAGAGGGATGGAAGAGACCCAGTACTTC
cdr3_aa: CASSFGGRGMEETQYF